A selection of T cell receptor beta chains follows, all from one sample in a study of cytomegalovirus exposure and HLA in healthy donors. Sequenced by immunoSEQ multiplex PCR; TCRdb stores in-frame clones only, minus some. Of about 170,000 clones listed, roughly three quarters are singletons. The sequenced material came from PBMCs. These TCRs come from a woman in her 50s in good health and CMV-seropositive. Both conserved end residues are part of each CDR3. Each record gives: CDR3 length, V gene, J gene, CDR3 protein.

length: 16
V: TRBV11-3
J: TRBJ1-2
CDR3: CASSSLRGRTNYGYTF

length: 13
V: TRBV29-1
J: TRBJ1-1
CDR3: CSVRTGGDTEAFF

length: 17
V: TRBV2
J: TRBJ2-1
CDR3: CATRSASGRAGSHEQFF

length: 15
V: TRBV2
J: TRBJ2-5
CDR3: CASSAEKGARETQYF

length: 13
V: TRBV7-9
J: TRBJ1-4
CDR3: CASSSQRGEKLFF

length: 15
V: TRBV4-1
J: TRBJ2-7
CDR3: CASSQVQGMSYEQYF

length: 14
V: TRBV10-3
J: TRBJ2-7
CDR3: CAISEGRGLYEQYF

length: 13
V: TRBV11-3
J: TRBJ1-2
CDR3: CASSLLSNYGYTF

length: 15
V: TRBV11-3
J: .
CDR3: CASSLALGGGDEQYF

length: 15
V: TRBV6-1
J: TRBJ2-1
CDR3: CASSRMGPPYNEQFF

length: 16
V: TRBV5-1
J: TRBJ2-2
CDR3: CASSLTLAGNTGELFF

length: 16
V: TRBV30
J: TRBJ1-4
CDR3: CAWSVRRRDGNEKLFF

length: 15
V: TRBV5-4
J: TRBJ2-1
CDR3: CASSFRTFSYNEQFF

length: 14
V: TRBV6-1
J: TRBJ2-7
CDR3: CASSEGTGAYEQYF

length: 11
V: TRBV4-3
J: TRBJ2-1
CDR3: CASSQGARQFF

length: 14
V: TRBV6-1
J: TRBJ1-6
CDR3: CASSEVDTDSPLHF

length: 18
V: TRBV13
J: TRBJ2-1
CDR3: CASSSPDPTSGRYNEQFF

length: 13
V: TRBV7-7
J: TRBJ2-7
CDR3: CASSLDRGHEQYF

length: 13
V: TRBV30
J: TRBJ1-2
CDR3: CAWSVEQGVGYTF

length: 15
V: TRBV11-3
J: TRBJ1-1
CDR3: CASSLAQGQTPEAFF